This TCR beta chain was identified during a study of control samples from healthy donors and cancer patients. TCRdb keeps only in-frame clones here, not all; method: immunoSEQ multiplex PCR. The sample has about 140,000 clones, 94% seen once; the top ten hold approximately 14%. Trimming took off 1 base at V and 8 bases at J, with 12 bases between the two ends. Germline CDR1 reads MDHEN; CDR2 reads SYDVKM. The length of the CDR3 is 14 residues. The chain employs TRBV28 and TRBJ2-1; tentative D call: TRBD1 (7 bases). The sequenced sample was blood. The TCR originated in a middle-aged man in good health. The CDR3 reads CASSLLGGGDEQFF. CDR3 nucleotide sequence: TGTGCCAGCAGTTTATTAGGAGGGGGCGATGAGCAGTTCTTC.